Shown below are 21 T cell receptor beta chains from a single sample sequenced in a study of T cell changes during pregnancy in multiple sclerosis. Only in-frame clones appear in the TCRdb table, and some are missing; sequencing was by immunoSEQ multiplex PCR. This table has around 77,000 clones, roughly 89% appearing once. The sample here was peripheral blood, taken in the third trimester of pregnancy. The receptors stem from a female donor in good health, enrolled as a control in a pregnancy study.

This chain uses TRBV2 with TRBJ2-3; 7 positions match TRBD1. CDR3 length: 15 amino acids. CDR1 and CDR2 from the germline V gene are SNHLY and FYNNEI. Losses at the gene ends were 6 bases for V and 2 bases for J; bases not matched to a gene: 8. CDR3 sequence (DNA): TGTGCCAGCAGCCTGCCAGGGGGAGCCACAGATACGCAGTATTTT. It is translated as CASSLPGGATDTQYF.

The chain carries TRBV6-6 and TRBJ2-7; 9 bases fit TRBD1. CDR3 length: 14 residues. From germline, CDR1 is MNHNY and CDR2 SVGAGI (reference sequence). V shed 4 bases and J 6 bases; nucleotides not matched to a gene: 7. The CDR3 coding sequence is TGTGCCAGCAGTTTCCTCCGGGACAGGGTCGAGCAGTACTTC. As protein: CASSFLRDRVEQYF.

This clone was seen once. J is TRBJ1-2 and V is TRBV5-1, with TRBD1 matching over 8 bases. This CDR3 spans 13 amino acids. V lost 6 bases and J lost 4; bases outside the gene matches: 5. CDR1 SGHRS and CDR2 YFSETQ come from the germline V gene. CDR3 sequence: CASKDRATYGYTF. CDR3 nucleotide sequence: TGCGCCAGCAAGGACAGGGCAACCTATGGCTACACCTTC.

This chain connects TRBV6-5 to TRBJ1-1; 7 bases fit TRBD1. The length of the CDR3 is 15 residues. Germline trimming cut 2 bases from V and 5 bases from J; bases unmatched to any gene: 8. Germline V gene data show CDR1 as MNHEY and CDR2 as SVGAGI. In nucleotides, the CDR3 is TGTGCCAGCAGTTACGCCGACAGGGTTGTGACTGAAGCTTTCTTT. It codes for CASSYADRVVTEAFF.

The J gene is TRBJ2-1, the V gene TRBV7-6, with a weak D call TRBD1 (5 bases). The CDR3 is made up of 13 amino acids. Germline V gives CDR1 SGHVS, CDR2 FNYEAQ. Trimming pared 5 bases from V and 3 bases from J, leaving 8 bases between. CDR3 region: CASSPDIYNEQFF. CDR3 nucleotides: TGTGCCAGCAGCCCGGACATCTACAATGAGCAGTTCTTC.

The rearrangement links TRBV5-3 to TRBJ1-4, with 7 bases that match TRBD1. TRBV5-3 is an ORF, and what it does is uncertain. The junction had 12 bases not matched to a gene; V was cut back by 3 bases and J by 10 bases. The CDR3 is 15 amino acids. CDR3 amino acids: CARSWNQGVKGKLFF. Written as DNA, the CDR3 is TGTGCCAGAAGCTGGAACCAGGGGGTTAAAGGAAAACTGTTTTTT.

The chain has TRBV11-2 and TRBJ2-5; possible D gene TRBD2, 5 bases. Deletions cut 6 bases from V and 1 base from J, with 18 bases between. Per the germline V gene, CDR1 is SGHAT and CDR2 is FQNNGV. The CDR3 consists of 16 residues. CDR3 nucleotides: TGTGCCAGCAGTTGGGCTAGCCATGGGCTCCAAGAGACCCAGTACTTC. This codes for CASSWASHGLQETQYF.

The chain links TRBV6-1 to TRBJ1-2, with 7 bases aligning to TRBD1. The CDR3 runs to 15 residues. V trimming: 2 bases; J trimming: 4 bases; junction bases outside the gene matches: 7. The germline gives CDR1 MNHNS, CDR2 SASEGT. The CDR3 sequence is CASSERGGTSYGYTF. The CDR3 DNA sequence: TGTGCCAGCAGTGAAAGAGGGGGCACCTCCTATGGCTACACCTTC.

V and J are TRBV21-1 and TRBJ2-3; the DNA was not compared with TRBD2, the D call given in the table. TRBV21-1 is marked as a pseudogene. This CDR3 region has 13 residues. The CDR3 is CASQEARTDTQYF. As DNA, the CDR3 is TGTGCCAGCCAGGAGGCCCGCACAGATACGCAGTATTTT.

CDR3 residues: CAWRSGTASPNEKLFF. The CDR3 DNA follows: TGTGCCTGGAGGTCCGGGACAGCATCTCCTAATGAAAAACTGTTTTTT. This chain uses TRBV30 with TRBJ1-4; 7 positions agree with TRBD1. This CDR3 is built from 16 residues. Germline CDR1 reads GTSNPN; CDR2 reads SVGIG (reference sequence). After removal of 3 bases from V and 3 bases from J, the junction contained 10 bases not matched to a gene.

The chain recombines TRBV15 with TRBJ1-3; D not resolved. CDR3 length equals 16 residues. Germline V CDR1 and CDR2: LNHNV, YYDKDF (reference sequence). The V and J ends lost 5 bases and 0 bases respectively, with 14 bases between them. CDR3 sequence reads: CATSGDGGSSGNTIYF. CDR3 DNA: TGTGCCACCAGCGGCGACGGCGGGAGCTCTGGAAACACCATATATTTT.

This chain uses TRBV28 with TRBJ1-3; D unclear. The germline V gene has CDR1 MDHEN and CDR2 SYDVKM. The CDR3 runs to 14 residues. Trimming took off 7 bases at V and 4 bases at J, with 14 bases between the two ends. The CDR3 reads CASTISGGGNTIYF. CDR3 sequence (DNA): TGTGCCAGCACCATATCCGGCGGAGGAAACACCATATATTTT.

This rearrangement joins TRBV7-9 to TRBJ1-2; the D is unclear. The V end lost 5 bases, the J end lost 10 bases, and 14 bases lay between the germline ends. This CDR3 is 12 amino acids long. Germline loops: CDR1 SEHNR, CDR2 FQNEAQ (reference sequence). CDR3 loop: CASSNPGGDYTF. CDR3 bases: TGTGCCAGCAGCAACCCCGGAGGAGACTACACCTTC.

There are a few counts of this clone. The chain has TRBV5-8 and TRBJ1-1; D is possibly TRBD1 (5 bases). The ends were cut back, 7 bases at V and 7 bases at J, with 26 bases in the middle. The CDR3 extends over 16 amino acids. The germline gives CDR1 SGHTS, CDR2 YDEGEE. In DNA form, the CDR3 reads TGTGCCAGCCGACCGTGGGGGATGGGGGGAGAGGGTGAAGCTTTCTTT. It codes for CASRPWGMGGEGEAFF.

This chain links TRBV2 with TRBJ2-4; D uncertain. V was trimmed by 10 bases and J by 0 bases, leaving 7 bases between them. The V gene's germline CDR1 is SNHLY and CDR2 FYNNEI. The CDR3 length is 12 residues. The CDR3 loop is CAILLAKNIQYF. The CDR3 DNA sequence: TGTGCCATACTTCTAGCCAAAAACATTCAGTACTTC.

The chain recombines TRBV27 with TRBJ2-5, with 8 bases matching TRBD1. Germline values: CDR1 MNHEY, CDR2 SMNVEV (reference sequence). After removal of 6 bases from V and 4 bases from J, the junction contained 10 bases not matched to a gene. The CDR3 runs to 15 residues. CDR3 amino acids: CASRGNQGAGETQYF. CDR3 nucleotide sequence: TGTGCCAGCAGGGGAAACCAGGGGGCGGGAGAGACCCAGTACTTC.

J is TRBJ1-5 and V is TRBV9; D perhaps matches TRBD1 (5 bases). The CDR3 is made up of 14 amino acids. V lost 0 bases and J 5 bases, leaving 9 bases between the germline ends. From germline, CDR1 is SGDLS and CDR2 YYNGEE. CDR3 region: CASSVGAGYQPQHF. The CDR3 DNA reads TGTGCCAGCAGCGTAGGCGCAGGGTATCAGCCCCAGCATTTT.

CDR3 in DNA: TGTGCCAGCTCATTGGGACAGGGCCTCAATCAGCCCCAGCATTTT. Residues: CASSLGQGLNQPQHF. The J gene is TRBJ1-5, the V gene TRBV18, with TRBD1 matching 9 bases. Germline CDR1 reads KGHSH; CDR2 reads LQKENI. V shed 5 bases and J 3 bases; nucleotides not matched to a gene: 5. The CDR3 consists of 15 residues.

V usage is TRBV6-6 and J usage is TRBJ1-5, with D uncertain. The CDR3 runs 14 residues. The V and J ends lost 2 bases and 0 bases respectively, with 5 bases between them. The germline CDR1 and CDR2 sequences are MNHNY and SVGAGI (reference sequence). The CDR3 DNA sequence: TGTGCCAGCAGTTACGACAATAGCAATCAGCCCCAGCATTTT. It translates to CASSYDNSNQPQHF.

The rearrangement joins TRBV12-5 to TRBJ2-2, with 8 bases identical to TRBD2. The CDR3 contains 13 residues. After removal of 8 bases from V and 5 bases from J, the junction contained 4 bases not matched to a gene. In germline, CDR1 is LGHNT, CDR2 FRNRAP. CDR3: CASRSGRTGELFF. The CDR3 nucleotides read TGTGCTAGTCGGAGCGGGAGAACCGGGGAGCTGTTTTTT.

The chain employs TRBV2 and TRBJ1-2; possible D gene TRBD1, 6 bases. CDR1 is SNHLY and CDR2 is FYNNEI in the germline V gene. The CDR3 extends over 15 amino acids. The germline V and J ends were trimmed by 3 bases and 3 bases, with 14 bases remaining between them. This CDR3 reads CASSDLEDRDYGYTF. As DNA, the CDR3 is TGTGCCAGCAGTGACCTTGAGGACAGAGACTATGGCTACACCTTC.